This T cell receptor beta chain was captured by sequencing in a study of radiotherapy plus CTLA-4 blockade in lung cancer. Whole-study context: Objective response was observed in approximately 18% of patients, and disease control in 30% to 35%.

Profiled with immunoSEQ multiplex PCR; TCRdb holds only in-frame clones, not every one. The sample records 60,000 to 70,000 clones, around 80% being singletons. V was shortened by 0 bases and J by 8 bases, with 11 bases between the two germline ends. CDR3 size: 14 residues. Germline V lookup: CDR1 MNHNY, CDR2 SVGAGI (reference sequence). This clone was counted only a few times. The TCR originated in a human donor with non-small cell lung cancer who had a complete response to radiotherapy plus ipilimumab. Source: peripheral blood, taken from a patient treated with radiotherapy plus ipilimumab. This sequence joins TRBV6-6 and TRBJ1-5, with TRBD1 as a possible D gene (5 bases). The CDR3 DNA is TGTGCCAGCAGTTACTCGGGGCAGGATAAGCCCCAGCATTTT. This gives the protein CASSYSGQDKPQHF.